This TCR beta chain was sequenced during a study of T cell responses to AZD1222 COVID-19 vaccine. The V end was cut by 3 bases, the J end by 4 bases, with 22 bases between. Per germline, CDR1 LGHDT and CDR2 YNNKEL (reference sequence). CDR3 length: 19 residues. The assay was immunoSEQ multiplex PCR, and TCRdb's table has in-frame clones only and misses some. The sample lists approximately 150,000 clones, more than 70% occurring once. The chain uses TRBV3-1 (or the pseudogene TRBV3-2) and TRBJ2-6; no clear D gene. The clonotype originates from an adult in good health. This material consisted of peripheral blood, taken on day 0 of MenACWY control vaccination. CDR3 loop: CASSHPWAVNRPGANVLTF. In DNA form, the CDR3 reads TGTGCCAGCAGCCATCCCTGGGCCGTAAACCGTCCCGGGGCCAACGTCCTGACTTTC.